This T cell receptor beta chain was retrieved from a study of blood T cell repertoires in COVID-19. The overall study: PBMCs, B-cell-depleted T cells, or T cells provided the cDNA or gDNA that made up the material.

Participant reports of clinical history set cohort assignment. With 4 bases clipped from V and 4 bases from J, the junction kept 1 base outside the gene matches. This CDR3 has 14 amino acids. The germline V gene has CDR1 SGHVS and CDR2 FNYEAQ. Authors' processing steps: Cell counts per sample came from amplifying reference gene primers. Produced via immunoSEQ multiplex PCR; TCRdb's table is partial and in-frame only. That table furnishes V, J and clone size, whereas the DNA furnished D and trimming. Of more than 100,000 clones detected, 84% appear once; the ten largest clones hold around 3.9%. This TCR was recovered from a woman aged 30 to 39 who had recovered from COVID-19. The chain combines TRBV7-6 with TRBJ1-6, with 7 bases identical to TRBD1. The specimen was PBMCs or T cells enriched from blood (not recorded which). The CDR3 region has the DNA TGTGCCAGCAGCTCGGGACAGTATAATTCACCCCTCCACTTT. Its protein product is CASSSGQYNSPLHF.